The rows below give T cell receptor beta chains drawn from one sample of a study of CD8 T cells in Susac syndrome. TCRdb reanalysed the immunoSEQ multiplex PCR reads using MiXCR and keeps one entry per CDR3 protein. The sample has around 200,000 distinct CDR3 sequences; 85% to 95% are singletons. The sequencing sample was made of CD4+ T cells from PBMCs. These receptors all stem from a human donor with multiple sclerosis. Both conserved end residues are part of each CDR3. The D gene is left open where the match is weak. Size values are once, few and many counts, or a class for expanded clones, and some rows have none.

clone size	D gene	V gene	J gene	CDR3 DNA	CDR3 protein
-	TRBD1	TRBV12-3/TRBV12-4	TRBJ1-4	TGTGCCACTGGGACAGACGAAAAACTGTTTTTT	CATGTDEKLFF
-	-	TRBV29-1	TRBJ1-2	TGCAGCGTTCGGGGAAATAGCGACTATGGCTACACCTTC	CSVRGNSDYGYTF
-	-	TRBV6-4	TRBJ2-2	TGTGCCAGCAGTGCGAACACCGGGGAGCTGTTTTTT	CASSANTGELFF
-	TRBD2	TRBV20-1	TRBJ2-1	TGCATCGCGCGGGGGGGCCCCTACAATGAGCAGTTCTTC	CIARGGPYNEQFF
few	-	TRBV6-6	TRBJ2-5	TGTGCCAGCAGTCGGTACCAAGAGACCCAGTACTTC	CASSRYQETQYF
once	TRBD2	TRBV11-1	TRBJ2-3	TGTGCCAGCAGCGTCGGCAGCGGGGAGCCCCGGGATACGCAGTATTTT	CASSVGSGEPRDTQYF
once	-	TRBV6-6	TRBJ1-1	TGTGCCAGCAGGGATCCAAACACTGAAGCTTTCTTT	CASRDPNTEAFF
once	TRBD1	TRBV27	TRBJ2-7	TGTGCCAGCAGTTCCCACAGGGGGCAGACCTACGAGCAGTACTTC	CASSSHRGQTYEQYF
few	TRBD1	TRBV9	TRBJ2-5	TGTGCCAGCAGCGTTAGACCCGGGACAGGGAAAGAGACCCAGTACTTC	CASSVRPGTGKETQYF
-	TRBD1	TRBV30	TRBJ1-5	TGTGCCTGGGGACAGGGTGGTAATAGCAATCAGCCCCAGCATTTT	CAWGQGGNSNQPQHF
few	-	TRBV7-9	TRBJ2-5	TGTGCCAGCTCAGGGGAGACCCAGTACTTC	CASSGETQYF
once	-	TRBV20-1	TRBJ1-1	TGCAGTGCTAAGAAGTCCGGGTCGGAAGCTTTCTTT	CSAKKSGSEAFF
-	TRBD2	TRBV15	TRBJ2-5	TGTGCCACCAGCAGAGCCGGGAAGCGGGGCCAAGAGACCCAGTACTTC	CATSRAGKRGQETQYF
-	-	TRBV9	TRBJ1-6	TGTGCCAGCAGCGTAGAAAGCTACAGTCCCCTCCACTTT	CASSVESYSPLHF
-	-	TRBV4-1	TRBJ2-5	TGCGCCAGCAGCCTACAAAGTGTAGAGCCCCAGTACTTC	CASSLQSVEPQYF
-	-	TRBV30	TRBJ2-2	TGTGCCCGTCAAGAGACGGCGATGGGGACCGGGGAGCTGTTTTTT	CARQETAMGTGELFF
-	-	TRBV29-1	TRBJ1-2	TGCAGCGTTGATTGGACAGTAACAGGCTACACCTTC	CSVDWTVTGYTF
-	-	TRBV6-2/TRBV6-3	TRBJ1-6	TGTGCCAGCAGTTACACTGCCGGTAAAGGCACCCTCCATTTT	CASSYTAGKGTLHF
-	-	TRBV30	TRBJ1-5	TGTGCCTGGAGTGGGTCCCAGGAACTCAATCAGCCCCAGCATTTT	CAWSGSQELNQPQHF
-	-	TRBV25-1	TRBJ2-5	TGTGCCAGCAGTGAATTGGGACCGAGTCAAGAGACCCAGTACTTC	CASSELGPSQETQYF
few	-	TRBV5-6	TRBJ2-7	TGTGCCAGCAGCCTCAGGTACGAGCAGTACTTC	CASSLRYEQYF
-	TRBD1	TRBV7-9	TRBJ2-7	TGTGCCAGCAGCTTACAGGACAGGGCTGGGTACGAGCAGTACTTC	CASSLQDRAGYEQYF
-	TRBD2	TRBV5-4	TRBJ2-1	TGTGCCAGCAGCCCCGGGCGGGGGGAGTCCAATGAGCAGTTCTTC	CASSPGRGESNEQFF
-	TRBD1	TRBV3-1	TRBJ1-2	TGTGCCAGCAGCCCTCGGGACCGACAGGGCTATGGCTACACCTTC	CASSPRDRQGYGYTF
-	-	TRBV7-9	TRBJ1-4	TGTGCCAGCAGCATCCTGAATGAAAAACTGTTTTTT	CASSILNEKLFF
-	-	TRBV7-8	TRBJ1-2	TGTGCCAGCAGTTTGGCGGACGGTGGCTACACCTTC	CASSLADGGYTF
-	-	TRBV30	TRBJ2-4	TGTGCCTGGAGTGTAGGCCTAGCCAAAAACATTCAGTACTTC	CAWSVGLAKNIQYF
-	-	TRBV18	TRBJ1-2	TGTGCCAGCTCACCAGAATTTCAGGGATATGGCTACACCTTC	CASSPEFQGYGYTF
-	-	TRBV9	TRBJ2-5	TGTGCCAGCAGCGTTTTCCAGAACCAAGAGACCCAGTACTTC	CASSVFQNQETQYF
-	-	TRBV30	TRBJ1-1	TGTGCCTGGAGTCAGGCAACTGAAGCTTTCTTT	CAWSQATEAFF
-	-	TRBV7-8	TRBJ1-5	TGTGCCAGCAGCTTAGTCGGGGGACAGCCCCAGCATTTT	CASSLVGGQPQHF
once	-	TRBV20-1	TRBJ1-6	TGCAGTGCTAGAGATTGGCAAAGGAATTCACCCCTCCACTTT	CSARDWQRNSPLHF
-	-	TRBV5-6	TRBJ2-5	TGTGCCAGCAGTAAGAACAGGGTTACCCAAGAGACCCAGTACTTC	CASSKNRVTQETQYF
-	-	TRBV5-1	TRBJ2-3	TGCGCCAGCAGCGCAGACGGGGGCGGCACAGATACGCAGTATTTT	CASSADGGGTDTQYF
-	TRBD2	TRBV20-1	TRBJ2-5	TGCAGTGCTACCCTCGGACTAGCCGGCGAGACCCAGTACTTC	CSATLGLAGETQYF